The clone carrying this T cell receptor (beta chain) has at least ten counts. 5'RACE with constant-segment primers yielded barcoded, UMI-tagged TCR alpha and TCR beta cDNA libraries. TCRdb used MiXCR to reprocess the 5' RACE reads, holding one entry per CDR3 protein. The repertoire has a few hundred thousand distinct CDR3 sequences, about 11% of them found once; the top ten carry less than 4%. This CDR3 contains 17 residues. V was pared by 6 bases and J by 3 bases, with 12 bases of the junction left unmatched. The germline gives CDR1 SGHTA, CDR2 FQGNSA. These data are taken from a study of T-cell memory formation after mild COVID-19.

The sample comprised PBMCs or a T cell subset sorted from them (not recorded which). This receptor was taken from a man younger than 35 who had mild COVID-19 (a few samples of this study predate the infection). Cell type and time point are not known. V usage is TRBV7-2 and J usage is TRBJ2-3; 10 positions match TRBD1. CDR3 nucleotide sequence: TGTGCCAGCAGTTTTCCAACCCAGGGACAGGGGACAGATACGCAGTATTTT. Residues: CASSFPTQGQGTDTQYF.